A single sample is the source of the 7 T cell receptor beta chains below, sequenced in a study of blood T cell repertoires in COVID-19. Clones were read by immunoSEQ multiplex PCR, and TCRdb kept only the in-frame ones, dropping some. The sample contains about 76,000 clones, about 85% of which appear only once. The sequenced sample consisted of peripheral blood. The source is a man aged 60 to 69 with COVID-19, enrolled during active disease.

The chain joins TRBV10-3 to TRBJ1-1; 8 nucleotides align to TRBD1. The length of the CDR3 is 14 residues. CDR1 and CDR2 (germline): ENHRY, SYGVKD. The junction had 7 bases not matched to a gene; V was cut back by 9 bases and J by 1 base. The CDR3 DNA reads TGTGCCATAATCGGGGGGACAGGGAACACTGAAGCTTTCTTT. Translated, it gives CAIIGGTGNTEAFF.

The J gene is TRBJ2-5, the V gene TRBV19; a weak D match, TRBD1 (5 bases). This CDR3 is 13 amino acids long. The germline V gene encodes CDR1 LNHDA and CDR2 SQIVND (reference sequence). The CDR3 sequence: CPRGRAGEETQYF. The CDR3 DNA reads as TGTCCCCGAGGCAGGGCCGGCGAAGAGACCCAGTACTTC.

The chain is built from TRBV2 and TRBJ1-5; D is possibly TRBD1 (5 bases). Germline V CDR1 and CDR2: SNHLY, FYNNEI. Trimming stripped 3 bases from V and 0 bases from J, with 6 bases between. The CDR3 extends over 14 amino acids. Written as DNA, the CDR3 is TGTGCCAGCAGTGACAGGGTTAGCAATCAGCCCCAGCATTTT. Translated: CASSDRVSNQPQHF.

The chain has TRBV24-1 and TRBJ1-2; no firm D call. The germline V gene encodes CDR1 KGHDR and CDR2 SFDVKD. CDR3 length: 14 amino acids. Trimming took 3 bases from V and 6 from J, leaving 13 bases between them. CDR3 DNA: TGTGCCACCAGTGATCGGGTAGGTGTTGATGGCTACACCTTC. Protein sequence: CATSDRVGVDGYTF.

This chain connects TRBV27 to TRBJ1-4; perhaps TRBD1 as D (6 bases). Germline V gene data show CDR1 as MNHEY and CDR2 as SMNVEV (reference sequence). Trimming stripped 8 bases from V and 5 bases from J, with 18 bases between. The CDR3 runs to 15 residues. For the CDR3, the DNA is TGTGCCAGCCGGCGGCGGACAGCTGGAAATGAAAAACTGTTTTTT. It encodes CASRRRTAGNEKLFF.

The count of this clone is one. The chain uses TRBV11-2 and TRBJ2-7, with 9 bases that match TRBD1. This CDR3 has 17 amino acids. Looked up from germline, CDR1 is SGHAT and CDR2 is FQNNGV. Trimming removed 4 bases from V and 4 bases from J; junction bases left unmatched: 14. The CDR3 DNA reads TGTGCCAGCAGCTCCAGCCGGGACAGGGAGATTATATACGAGCAGTACTTC. It codes for CASSSSRDREIIYEQYF.

The table lists this clone with a count of one. V and J are TRBV3-1 (or the pseudogene TRBV3-2) and TRBJ1-5, with D perhaps TRBD1 (5 bases). Trimming removed 0 bases at V and 5 bases at J, with 14 bases between. The CDR3 has 16 residues. Germline V lookup: CDR1 LGHDT, CDR2 YNNKEL (reference sequence). The DNA for the CDR3 is TGTGCCAGCAGCCAAGATATTGGCGGACACCATCAGCCCCAGCATTTT. Translated, it gives CASSQDIGGHHQPQHF.